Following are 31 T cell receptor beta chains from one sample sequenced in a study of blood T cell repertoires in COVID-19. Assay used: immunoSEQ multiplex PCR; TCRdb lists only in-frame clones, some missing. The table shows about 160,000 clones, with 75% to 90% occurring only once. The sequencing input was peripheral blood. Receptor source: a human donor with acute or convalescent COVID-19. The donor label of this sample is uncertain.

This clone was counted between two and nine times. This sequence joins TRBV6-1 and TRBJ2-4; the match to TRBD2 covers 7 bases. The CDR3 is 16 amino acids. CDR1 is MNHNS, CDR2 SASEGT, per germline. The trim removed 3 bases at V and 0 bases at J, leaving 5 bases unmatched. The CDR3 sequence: CASSDSGGVAKNIQYF. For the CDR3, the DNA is TGTGCCAGCAGTGATTCGGGGGGAGTAGCCAAAAACATTCAGTACTTC.

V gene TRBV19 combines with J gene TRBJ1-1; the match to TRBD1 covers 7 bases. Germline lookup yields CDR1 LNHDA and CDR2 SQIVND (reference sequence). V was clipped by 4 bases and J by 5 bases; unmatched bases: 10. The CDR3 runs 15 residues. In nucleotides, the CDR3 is TGTGCCAGTAGTACGAGGGGGCGATCGAAAACTGAAGCTTTCTTT. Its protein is CASSTRGRSKTEAFF. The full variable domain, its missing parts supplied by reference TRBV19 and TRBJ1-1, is DGGITQSPKYLFRKEGQNVTLSCEQNLNHDAMYWYRQDPGQGLRLIYYSQIVNDFQKGDIAEGYSVSREKKESFPLTVTSAQKNPTAFYLCASSTRGRSKTEAFFGQGTRLTVV.

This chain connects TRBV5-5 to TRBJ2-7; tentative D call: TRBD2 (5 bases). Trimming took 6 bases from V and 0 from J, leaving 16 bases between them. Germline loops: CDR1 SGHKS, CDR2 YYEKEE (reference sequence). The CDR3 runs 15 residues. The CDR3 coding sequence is TGTGCCAGCAATAAACAAACCGGGATCTCCTACGAGCAGTACTTC. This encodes CASNKQTGISYEQYF.

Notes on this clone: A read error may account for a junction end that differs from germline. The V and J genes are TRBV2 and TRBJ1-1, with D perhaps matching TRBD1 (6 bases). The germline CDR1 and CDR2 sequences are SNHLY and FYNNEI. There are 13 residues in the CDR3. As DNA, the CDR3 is TGCGCTGACGGACCGACAGGCACCCCTGAAGCTTTCTTT. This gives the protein CADGPTGTPEAFF.

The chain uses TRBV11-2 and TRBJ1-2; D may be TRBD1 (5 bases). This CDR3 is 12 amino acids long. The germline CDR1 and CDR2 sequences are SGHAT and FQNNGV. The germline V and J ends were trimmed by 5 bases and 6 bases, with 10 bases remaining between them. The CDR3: CASSLWGDGYTF. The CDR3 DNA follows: TGTGCCAGCAGCCTATGGGGGGATGGCTACACCTTC.

CDR3 region: CASSHPGTGGVTNEKLFF. In DNA, the CDR3 is TGTGCCAGCAGCCATCCCGGGACAGGGGGAGTAACTAATGAAAAACTGTTTTTT. The chain carries TRBV3-1 (or the pseudogene TRBV3-2) and TRBJ1-4, with 11 bases aligning to TRBD1. The length of the CDR3 is 18 residues. The trim removed 3 bases at V and 1 base at J, leaving 7 bases unmatched. Germline V gene data show CDR1 as LGHDT and CDR2 as YNNKEL (reference sequence).

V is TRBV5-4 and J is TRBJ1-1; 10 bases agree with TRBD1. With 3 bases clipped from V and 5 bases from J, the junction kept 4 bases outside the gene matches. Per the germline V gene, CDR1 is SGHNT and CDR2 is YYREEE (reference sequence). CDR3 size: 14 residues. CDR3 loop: CASSWGTGETEAFF. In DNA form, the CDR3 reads TGTGCCAGCAGCTGGGGGACAGGGGAGACTGAAGCTTTCTTT.

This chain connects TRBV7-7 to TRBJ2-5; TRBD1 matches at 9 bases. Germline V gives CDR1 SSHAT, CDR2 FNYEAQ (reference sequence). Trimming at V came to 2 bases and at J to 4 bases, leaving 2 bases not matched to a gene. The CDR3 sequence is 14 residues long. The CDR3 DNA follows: TGTGCCAGCAGCTTATGGGACAGGGCAGAGACCCAGTACTTC. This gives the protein CASSLWDRAETQYF.

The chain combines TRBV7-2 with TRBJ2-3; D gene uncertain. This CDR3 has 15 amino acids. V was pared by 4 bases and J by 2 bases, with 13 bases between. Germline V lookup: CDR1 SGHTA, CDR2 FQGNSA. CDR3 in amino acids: CASSSEQLYTDTQYF. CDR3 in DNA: TGTGCCAGCAGCTCCGAGCAACTGTACACAGATACGCAGTATTTT.

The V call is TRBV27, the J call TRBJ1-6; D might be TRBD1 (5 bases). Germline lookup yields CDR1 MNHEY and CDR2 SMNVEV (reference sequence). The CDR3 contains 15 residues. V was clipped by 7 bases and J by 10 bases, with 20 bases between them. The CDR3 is CASKSVDRLGSPLHF. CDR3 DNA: TGTGCCAGCAAATCCGTAGACAGACTCGGATCACCCCTCCACTTT.

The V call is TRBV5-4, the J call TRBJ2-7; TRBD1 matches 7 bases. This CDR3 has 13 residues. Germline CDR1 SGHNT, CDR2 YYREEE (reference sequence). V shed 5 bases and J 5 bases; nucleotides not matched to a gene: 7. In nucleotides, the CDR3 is TGTGCCAGCAGTCACGACAGGGTCCACGAGCAGTACTTC. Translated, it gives CASSHDRVHEQYF.

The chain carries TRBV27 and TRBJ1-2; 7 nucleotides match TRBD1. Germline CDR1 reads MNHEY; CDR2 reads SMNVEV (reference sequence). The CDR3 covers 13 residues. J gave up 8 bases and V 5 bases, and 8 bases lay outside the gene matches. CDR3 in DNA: TGTGCCAGCAGTCCACAGGGGAAGCGAGGCTACACCTTC. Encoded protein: CASSPQGKRGYTF.

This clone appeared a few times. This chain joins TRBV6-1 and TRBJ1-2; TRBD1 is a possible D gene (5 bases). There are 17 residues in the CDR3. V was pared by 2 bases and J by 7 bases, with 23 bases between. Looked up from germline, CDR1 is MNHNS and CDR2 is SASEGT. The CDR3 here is CASSESNRQGGSSGYTF. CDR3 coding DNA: TGTGCCAGCAGTGAATCGAATCGGCAGGGCGGTAGTAGTGGCTACACCTTC.

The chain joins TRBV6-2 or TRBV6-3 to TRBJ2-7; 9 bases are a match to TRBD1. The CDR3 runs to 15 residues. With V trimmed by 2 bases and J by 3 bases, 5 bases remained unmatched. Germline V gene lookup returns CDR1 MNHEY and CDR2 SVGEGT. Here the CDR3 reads CASSYEWGQGYEQYF. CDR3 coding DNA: TGTGCCAGCAGTTACGAGTGGGGACAGGGCTACGAGCAGTACTTC.

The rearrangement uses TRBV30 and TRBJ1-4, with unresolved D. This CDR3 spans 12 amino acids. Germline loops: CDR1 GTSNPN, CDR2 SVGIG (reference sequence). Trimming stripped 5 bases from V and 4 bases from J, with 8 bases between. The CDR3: CAWLRGNEKLFF. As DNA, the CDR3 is TGTGCCTGGTTACGGGGTAATGAAAAACTGTTTTTT.

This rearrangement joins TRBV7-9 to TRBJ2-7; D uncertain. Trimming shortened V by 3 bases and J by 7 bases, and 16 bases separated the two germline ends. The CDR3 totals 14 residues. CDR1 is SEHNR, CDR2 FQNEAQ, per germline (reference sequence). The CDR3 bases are TGTGCCAGCAGCTTCGCTCCCCCCCTGCGGGAGCAGTACTTC. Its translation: CASSFAPPLREQYF. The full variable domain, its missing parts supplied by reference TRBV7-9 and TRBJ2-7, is DTGVSQNPRHKITKRGQNVTFRCDPISEHNRLYWYRQTLGQGPEFLTYFQNEAQLEKSRLLSDRFSAERPKGSFSTLEIQRTEQGDSAMYLCASSFAPPLREQYFGPGTRLTVT.

This chain's CDR3 is CASSQGTSGGQETQYF. CDR3 DNA sequence: TGTGCCAGCAGCCAAGGGACTAGCGGGGGGCAAGAGACCCAGTACTTC. The rearrangement links TRBV4-2 to TRBJ2-5; 14 nucleotides align to TRBD2. The J segment lost 2 bases and the V segment lost 1 base, leaving 0 bases of the junction unmatched. The CDR3 consists of 16 residues. The germline V gene has CDR1 LGHNA and CDR2 YNFKEQ.

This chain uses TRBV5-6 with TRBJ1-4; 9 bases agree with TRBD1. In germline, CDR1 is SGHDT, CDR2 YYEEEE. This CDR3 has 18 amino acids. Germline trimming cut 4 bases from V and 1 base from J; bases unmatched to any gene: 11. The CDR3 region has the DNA TGTGCCAGCAGCCTGGGGGACAGGGATGGTAGAACTAATGAAAAACTGTTTTTT. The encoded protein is CASSLGDRDGRTNEKLFF.

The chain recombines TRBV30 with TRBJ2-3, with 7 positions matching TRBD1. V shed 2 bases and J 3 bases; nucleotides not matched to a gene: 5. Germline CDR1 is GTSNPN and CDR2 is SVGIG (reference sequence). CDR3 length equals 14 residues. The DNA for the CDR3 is TGTGCCTGGAGTAGCAGGGGGAAGACAGATACGCAGTATTTT. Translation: CAWSSRGKTDTQYF.

The CDR3 reads CASAPGTGYNEQFF. CDR3 coding DNA: TGTGCCAGTGCCCCCGGGACAGGATACAATGAGCAGTTCTTC. The rearrangement uses TRBV9 and TRBJ2-1, with 8 bases fitting TRBD1. The CDR3 spans 14 residues. V lost 8 bases and J lost 4; bases outside the gene matches: 8. The germline CDR1 and CDR2 sequences are SGDLS and YYNGEE.

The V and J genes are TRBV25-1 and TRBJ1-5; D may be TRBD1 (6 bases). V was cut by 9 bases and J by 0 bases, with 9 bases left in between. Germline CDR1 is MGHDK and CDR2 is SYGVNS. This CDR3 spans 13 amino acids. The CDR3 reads CASQGYSNQPQHF. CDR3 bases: TGTGCCAGTCAGGGGTATAGCAATCAGCCCCAGCATTTT.

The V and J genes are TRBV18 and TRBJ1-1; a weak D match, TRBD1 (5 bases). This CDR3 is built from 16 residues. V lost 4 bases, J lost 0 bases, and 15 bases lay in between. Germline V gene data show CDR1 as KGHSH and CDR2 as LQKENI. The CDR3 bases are TGTGCCAGCTCACAACAGGAGTTAGAAGTGAACACTGAAGCTTTCTTT. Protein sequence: CASSQQELEVNTEAFF.

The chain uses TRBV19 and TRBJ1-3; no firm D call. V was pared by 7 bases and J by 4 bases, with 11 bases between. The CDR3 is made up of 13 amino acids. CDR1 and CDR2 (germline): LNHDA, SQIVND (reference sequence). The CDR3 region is CASTTLNGNTIYF. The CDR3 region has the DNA TGTGCCAGTACCACTCTCAACGGAAACACCATATATTTT.

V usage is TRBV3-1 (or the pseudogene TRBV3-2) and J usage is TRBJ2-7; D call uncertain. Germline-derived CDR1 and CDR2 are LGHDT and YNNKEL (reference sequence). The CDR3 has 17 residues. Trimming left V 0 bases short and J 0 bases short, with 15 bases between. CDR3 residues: CASSQEMRSYLSYEQYF. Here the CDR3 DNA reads TGTGCCAGCAGCCAAGAAATGAGGTCCTACCTCTCCTACGAGCAGTACTTC.

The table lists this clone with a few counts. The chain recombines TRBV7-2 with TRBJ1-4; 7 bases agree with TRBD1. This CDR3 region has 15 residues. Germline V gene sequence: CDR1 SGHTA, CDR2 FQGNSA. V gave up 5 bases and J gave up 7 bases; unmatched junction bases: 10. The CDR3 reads CASSARQGMSEKLFF. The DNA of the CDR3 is TGTGCCAGCAGCGCGCGACAGGGAATGAGTGAAAAACTGTTTTTT.

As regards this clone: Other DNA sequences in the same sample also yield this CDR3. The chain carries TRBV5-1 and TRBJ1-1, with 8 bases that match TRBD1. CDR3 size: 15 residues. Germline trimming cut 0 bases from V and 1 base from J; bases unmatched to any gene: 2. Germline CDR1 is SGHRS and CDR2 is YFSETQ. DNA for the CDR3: TGCGCCAGCAGCTTGGATGGACAGGGGAACACTGAAGCTTTCTTT. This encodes CASSLDGQGNTEAFF. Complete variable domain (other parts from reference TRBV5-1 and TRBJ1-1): KAGVTQTPRYLIKTRGQQVTLSCSPISGHRSVSWYQQTPGQGLQFLFEYFSETQRNKGNFPGRFSGRQFSNSRSEMNVSTLELGDSALYLCASSLDGQGNTEAFFGQGTRLTVV.

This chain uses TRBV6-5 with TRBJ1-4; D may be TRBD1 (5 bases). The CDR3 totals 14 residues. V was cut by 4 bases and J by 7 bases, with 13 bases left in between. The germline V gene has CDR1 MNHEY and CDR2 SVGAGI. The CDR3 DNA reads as TGTGCCAGCAGTTCAGGGTTGGTTGGTGAAAAACTGTTTTTT. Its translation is CASSSGLVGEKLFF.

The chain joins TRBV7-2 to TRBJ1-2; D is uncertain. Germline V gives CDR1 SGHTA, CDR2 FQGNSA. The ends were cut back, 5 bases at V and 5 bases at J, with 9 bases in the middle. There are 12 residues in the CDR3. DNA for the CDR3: TGTGCCAGCAGCCGGGATTTGTATGGCTACACCTTC. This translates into CASSRDLYGYTF. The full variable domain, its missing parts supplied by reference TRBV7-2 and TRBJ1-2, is GAGVSQSPSNKVTEKGKDVELRCDPISGHTALYWYRQSLGQGLEFLIYFQGNSAPDKSGLPSDRFSAERTGGSVSTLTIQRTQQEDSAVYLCASSRDLYGYTFGSGTRLTVV.

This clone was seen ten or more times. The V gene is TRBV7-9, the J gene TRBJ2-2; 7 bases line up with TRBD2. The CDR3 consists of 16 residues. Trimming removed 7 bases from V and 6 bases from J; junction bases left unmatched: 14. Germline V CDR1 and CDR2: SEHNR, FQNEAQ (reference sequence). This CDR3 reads CASTPQTPGGPGELFF. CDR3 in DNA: TGTGCCAGCACCCCTCAGACACCGGGGGGTCCCGGGGAGCTGTTTTTT.

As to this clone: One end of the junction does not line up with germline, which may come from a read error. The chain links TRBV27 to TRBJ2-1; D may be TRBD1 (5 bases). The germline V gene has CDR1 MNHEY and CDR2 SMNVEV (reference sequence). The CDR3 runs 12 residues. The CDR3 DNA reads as TGTGCCAGCAGTTTATCGCAGGGCCACTGGGTCTTC. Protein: CASSLSQGHWVF.

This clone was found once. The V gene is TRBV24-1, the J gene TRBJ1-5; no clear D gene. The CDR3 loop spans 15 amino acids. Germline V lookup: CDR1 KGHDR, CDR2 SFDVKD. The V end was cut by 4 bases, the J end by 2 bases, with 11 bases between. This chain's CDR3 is CATSEARWGNQPQHF. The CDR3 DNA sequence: TGTGCCACCAGTGAAGCGAGGTGGGGCAATCAGCCCCAGCATTTT.